Listed below are T cell receptor beta chains from one sample, sequenced in a study of T-cell memory formation after mild COVID-19. TCRdb itself ran the 5' RACE reads through MiXCR, one entry per CDR3 protein. This table has 14,000 to 15,000 distinct CDR3 sequences, 20% to 25% appearing once. What was sequenced was PBMCs or a T cell subset sorted from them (not recorded which). All receptors come from a young man who had mild COVID-19 (a few samples of this study predate the infection). Cell type and time point are not known. Each CDR3 is given with its conserved first and last residue. The order of the fields is D gene, V gene, J gene, clone size, CDR3 protein, CDR3 DNA. A D gene is named only where the DNA matches it firmly. Rows give clone size only sometimes, using once, few, many, or a class for an expanded clone.

-	TRBV9	TRBJ1-3	many	CASSMGDSSGNTIYF	TGTGCCAGCAGCATGGGTGACAGCTCTGGAAACACCATATATTTT
-	TRBV29-1	TRBJ2-1	many	CSVDTVGEQFF	TGCAGCGTGGACACGGTGGGTGAGCAGTTCTTC
-	TRBV5-1	TRBJ2-7	-	CASMDGAGYEQYF	TGCGCCAGCATGGATGGGGCAGGGTACGAGCAGTACTTC
TRBD1	TRBV12-3/TRBV12-4	TRBJ1-2	many	CASSSGQGAGYGYTF	TGTGCCAGCAGTTCTGGACAGGGGGCCGGCTATGGCTACACCTTC
TRBD1	TRBV13	TRBJ1-4	many	CASSLGTTGWSEKLFF	TGTGCCAGCAGCTTAGGGACGACAGGGTGGAGTGAAAAACTGTTTTTT
-	TRBV4-3	TRBJ1-1	-	CASSQWWRSNTEAFF	TGCGCCAGCAGCCAATGGTGGAGGTCGAACACTGAAGCTTTCTTT
-	TRBV29-1	TRBJ1-2	once	CSVPSNYGYTF	TGCAGCGTTCCTTCTAACTATGGCTACACCTTC
-	TRBV5-6	TRBJ1-6	few	CASSPEGHNSPLHF	TGTGCCAGCAGCCCGGAGGGACATAATTCACCCCTCCACTTT
TRBD1	TRBV9	TRBJ1-2	many	CASSGVNQDRVDFYGYTF	TGTGCCAGCAGCGGGGTAAATCAAGACAGGGTCGACTTCTATGGCTACACCTTC
TRBD2	TRBV20-1	TRBJ2-5	few	CSAPKERGGRKTQYF	TGCAGTGCCCCAAAGGAGCGGGGGGGCCGAAAGACCCAGTACTTC
-	TRBV20-1	TRBJ2-6	many	CSARVVALSGANVLTF	TGCAGTGCTAGAGTAGTAGCTCTCTCTGGGGCCAACGTCCTGACTTTC
TRBD1	TRBV6-6	TRBJ1-4	-	CASSRGQGATNEKLFF	TGTGCCAGCAGCCGGGGACAGGGAGCAACTAATGAAAAACTGTTTTTT
-	TRBV6-4	TRBJ2-3	once	CASSTGPTDTQYF	TGTGCCAGCAGCACGGGGCCCACAGATACGCAGTATTTT
-	TRBV7-9	TRBJ2-1	many	CASSLGGLNEQFF	TGTGCCAGCAGCTTGGGCGGCCTCAATGAGCAGTTCTTC
-	TRBV5-1	TRBJ2-3	few	CASSLGTTGTTDTQYF	TGCGCCAGCAGCTTGGGGACGACTGGTACAACAGATACGCAGTATTTT
-	TRBV12-3/TRBV12-4	TRBJ2-2	many	CASSLIPGLITGELFF	TGTGCCAGCAGTTTGATCCCGGGGCTAATCACCGGGGAGCTGTTTTTT
-	TRBV11-2	TRBJ2-5	many	CASSLATQETQYF	TGTGCCAGCAGCTTAGCCACACAAGAGACCCAGTACTTC
-	TRBV25-1	TRBJ1-2	-	CASRQTNYGYTF	TGTGCCAGCAGACAGACCAACTATGGCTACACCTTC
-	TRBV19	TRBJ2-2	-	CASSILGGYGELFF	TGTGCCAGTAGTATCTTAGGAGGGTACGGGGAGCTGTTTTTT
-	TRBV6-5	TRBJ1-2	many	CASGSDYGYTF	TGTGCCAGCGGAAGCGATTATGGCTACACCTTC
-	TRBV3-1	TRBJ1-5	few	CASSGTTSNQPQHF	TGTGCCAGCTCCGGGACAACTAGCAATCAGCCCCAGCATTTT
-	TRBV7-2	TRBJ1-6	many	CASSLAPRQGIGIGSPLHF	TGTGCCAGCAGCTTAGCTCCTCGGCAGGGGATCGGTATTGGTTCACCCCTCCACTTT
-	TRBV25-1	TRBJ2-2	many	CASSEHRTSNTGELFF	TGTGCCAGCAGTGAGCACAGAACATCGAACACCGGGGAGCTGTTTTTT
TRBD1	TRBV12-3/TRBV12-4	TRBJ2-7	-	CASSLGGQGYEQYF	TGTGCCAGCAGTTTAGGAGGACAGGGCTACGAGCAGTACTTC
TRBD2	TRBV5-1	TRBJ2-1	many	CASSWGAGGRYEQFF	TGCGCCAGCAGCTGGGGAGCGGGGGGGCGGTATGAGCAGTTCTTC
-	TRBV5-1	TRBJ1-1	many	CASSRYLTGTASGMNTEAFF	TGCGCCAGCAGCCGATACCTCACAGGGACTGCAAGTGGGATGAACACTGAAGCTTTCTTT
-	TRBV28	TRBJ2-1	-	CASSWFWAIYNEQFF	TGTGCCAGCAGTTGGTTTTGGGCGATATACAATGAGCAGTTCTTC
-	TRBV13	TRBJ2-1	many	CASSWRGPSNEQFF	TGTGCCAGCAGCTGGCGGGGTCCATCCAATGAGCAGTTCTTC
TRBD2	TRBV4-2	TRBJ2-1	-	CASSPTSGMAEQFF	TGTGCCAGCAGCCCGACTAGCGGGATGGCTGAGCAGTTCTTC
TRBD1	TRBV6-6	TRBJ2-5	many	CASSFNRGQETQYF	TGTGCCAGCAGTTTTAACAGGGGCCAAGAGACCCAGTACTTC
TRBD2	TRBV7-2	TRBJ2-1	many	CASSSGSGGPLNEQFF	TGTGCCAGCAGCTCAGGCAGCGGGGGGCCCCTCAATGAGCAGTTCTTC
-	TRBV24-1	TRBJ1-1	-	CATSDPGRLIAHHKGRFAEAFF	TGTGCCACCAGTGATCCGGGGCGACTAATCGCCCACCACAAAGGACGATTCGCTGAAGCTTTCTTT
-	TRBV5-1	TRBJ2-7	many	CASTRRGAPYEQYF	TGCGCCAGCACTCGCAGGGGGGCCCCCTACGAGCAGTACTTC
-	TRBV7-8	TRBJ2-5	-	CASSLWPSEETQYF	TGTGCCAGCAGCTTATGGCCCTCCGAAGAGACCCAGTACTTC
-	TRBV5-1	TRBJ1-1	many	CASSLGTEAFF	TGCGCCAGCAGCTTGGGTACTGAAGCTTTCTTT
TRBD2	TRBV9	TRBJ2-1	many	CASSPVSGGPWNEQFF	TGTGCCAGCAGCCCGGTTAGCGGGGGGCCTTGGAATGAGCAGTTCTTC
-	TRBV20-1	TRBJ2-5	many	CSASKTDPAIETQYF	TGCAGTGCTAGCAAAACCGACCCGGCGATAGAGACCCAGTACTTC
-	TRBV19	TRBJ2-7	few	CASSRTARTYEQYF	TGTGCCAGTAGTAGGACAGCTAGAACCTACGAGCAGTACTTC
-	TRBV19	TRBJ2-1	many	CASSITARSEQFF	TGTGCCAGTAGTATAACCGCCAGGAGTGAGCAGTTCTTC
-	TRBV9	TRBJ2-5	few	CASSVVSGPSETQYF	TGTGCCAGCAGCGTGGTATCCGGCCCTTCAGAGACCCAGTACTTC
-	TRBV19	TRBJ2-5	few	CASSFRGETQYF	TGTGCCAGTAGTTTCAGGGGTGAGACCCAGTACTTC
-	TRBV19	TRBJ2-1	few	CASSIGPGQFF	TGTGCCAGTAGTATAGGGCCGGGGCAGTTCTTC
-	TRBV19	TRBJ1-1	many	CASSIDTGGPTEAFF	TGTGCCAGTAGTATAGATACAGGAGGCCCCACTGAAGCTTTCTTT
-	TRBV20-1	TRBJ1-5	few	CSASLRNQPQHF	TGCAGTGCTAGCTTGAGGAATCAGCCCCAGCATTTT
-	TRBV10-3	TRBJ2-1	many	CAIRPDRQANSYNEQFF	TGTGCCATCAGACCCGATCGACAGGCGAACTCCTACAATGAGCAGTTCTTC
-	TRBV21-1	TRBJ2-4	many	CASSKEELAKNIQYF	TGTGCCAGCAGCAAAGAGGAACTAGCCAAAAACATTCAGTACTTC
-	TRBV11-3	TRBJ2-2	many	CASSKEGTPSRTGELFF	TGTGCCAGCAGCAAGGAGGGGACTCCCTCGAGAACCGGGGAGCTGTTTTTT
-	TRBV9	TRBJ1-1	few	CASSVVEVPLAEAFF	TGTGCCAGCAGCGTAGTAGAGGTCCCGTTAGCTGAAGCTTTCTTT
-	TRBV6-6	TRBJ1-6	many	CASNHQSPLHF	TGTGCCAGCAACCATCAGTCACCCCTCCACTTT
-	TRBV11-2	TRBJ2-2	many	CASSGLYTGELFF	TGTGCCAGCAGCGGTTTGTACACCGGGGAGCTGTTTTTT
TRBD1	TRBV11-2	TRBJ2-7	-	CASSFGQGPSEQYF	TGTGCCAGCAGCTTCGGACAGGGCCCAAGCGAGCAGTACTTC
-	TRBV12-3/TRBV12-4	TRBJ1-1	-	CASSLARNTEAFF	TGTGCCAGCAGTTTAGCCAGGAACACTGAAGCTTTCTTT
-	TRBV6-6	TRBJ2-3	many	CASSYWLGTDTQYF	TGTGCCAGCAGTTACTGGTTAGGCACAGATACGCAGTATTTT